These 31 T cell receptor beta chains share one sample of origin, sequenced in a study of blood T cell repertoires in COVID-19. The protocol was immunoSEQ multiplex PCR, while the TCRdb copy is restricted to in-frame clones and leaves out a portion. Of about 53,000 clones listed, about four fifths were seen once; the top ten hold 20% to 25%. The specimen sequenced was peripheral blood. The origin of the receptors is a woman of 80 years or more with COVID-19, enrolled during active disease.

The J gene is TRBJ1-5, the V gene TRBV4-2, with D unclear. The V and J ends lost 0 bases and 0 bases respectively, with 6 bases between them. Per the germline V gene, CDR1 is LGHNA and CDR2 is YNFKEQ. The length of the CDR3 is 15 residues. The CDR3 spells CASSQERYSNQPQHF. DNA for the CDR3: TGTGCCAGCAGCCAAGAACGGTATAGCAATCAGCCCCAGCATTTT.

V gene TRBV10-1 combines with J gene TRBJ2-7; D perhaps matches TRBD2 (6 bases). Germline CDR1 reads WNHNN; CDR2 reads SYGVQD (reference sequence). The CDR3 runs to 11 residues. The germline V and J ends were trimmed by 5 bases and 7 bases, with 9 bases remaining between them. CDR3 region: CASSFRGEQYF. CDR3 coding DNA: TGCGCCAGCAGTTTTCGGGGGGAGCAGTACTTC.

CDR3 sequence (DNA): TGTGCCAGCAGCTTAGAACGGTTTAACATTCAGTACTTC. This translates into CASSLERFNIQYF. The V gene is TRBV11-2, the J gene TRBJ2-4; no clear D gene. The germline gives CDR1 SGHAT, CDR2 FQNNGV. CDR3 length equals 13 residues. The germline V and J ends were trimmed by 0 bases and 7 bases, with 7 bases remaining between them.

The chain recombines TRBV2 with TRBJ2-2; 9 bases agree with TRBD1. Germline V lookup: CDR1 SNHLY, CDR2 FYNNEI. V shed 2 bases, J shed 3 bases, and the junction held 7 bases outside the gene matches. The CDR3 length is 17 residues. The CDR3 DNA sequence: TGTGCCAGCAGTGAATCAGGACAGGGGCTTTACACCGGGGAGCTGTTTTTT. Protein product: CASSESGQGLYTGELFF.

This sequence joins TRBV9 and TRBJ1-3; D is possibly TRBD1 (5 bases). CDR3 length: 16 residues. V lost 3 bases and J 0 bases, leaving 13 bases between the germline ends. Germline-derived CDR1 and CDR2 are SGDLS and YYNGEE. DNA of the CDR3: TGTGCCAGCAGCGCGACGCCGGGGGTCTCTGGAAACACCATATATTTT. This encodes CASSATPGVSGNTIYF.

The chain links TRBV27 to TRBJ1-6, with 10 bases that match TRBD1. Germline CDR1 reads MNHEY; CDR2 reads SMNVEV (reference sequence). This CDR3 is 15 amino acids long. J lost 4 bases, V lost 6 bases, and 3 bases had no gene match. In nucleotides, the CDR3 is TGTGCCAGCAGCCGACAGGGGGCTTATAATTCACCCCTCCACTTT. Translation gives CASSRQGAYNSPLHF.

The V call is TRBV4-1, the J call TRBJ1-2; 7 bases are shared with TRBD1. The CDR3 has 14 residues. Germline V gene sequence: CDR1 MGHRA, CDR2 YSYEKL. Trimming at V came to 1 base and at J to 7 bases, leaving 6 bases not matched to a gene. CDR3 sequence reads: CASSQATGWAGYTF. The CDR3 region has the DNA TGCGCCAGCAGCCAAGCGACAGGGTGGGCTGGCTACACCTTC.

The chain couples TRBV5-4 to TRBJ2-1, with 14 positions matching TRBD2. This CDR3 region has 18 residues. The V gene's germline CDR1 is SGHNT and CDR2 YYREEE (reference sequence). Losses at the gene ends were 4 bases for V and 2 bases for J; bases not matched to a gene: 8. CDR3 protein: CASSPGGLAGGTYNEQFF. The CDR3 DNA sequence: TGTGCCAGCAGCCCGGGAGGACTAGCGGGAGGAACCTACAATGAGCAGTTCTTC.

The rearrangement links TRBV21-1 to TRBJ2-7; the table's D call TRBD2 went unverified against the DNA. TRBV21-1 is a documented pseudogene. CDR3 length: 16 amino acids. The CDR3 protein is CASSSVGIAGAYEQYF. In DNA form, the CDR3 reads TGTGCCAGCAGCTCAGTCGGGATAGCGGGAGCCTACGAGCAGTACTTC.

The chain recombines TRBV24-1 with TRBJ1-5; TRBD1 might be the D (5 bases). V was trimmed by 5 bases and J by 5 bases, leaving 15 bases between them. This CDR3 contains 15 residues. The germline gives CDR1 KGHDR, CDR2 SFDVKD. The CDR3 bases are TGTGCCACCAGTGGAGGCAGGGTAGGGGATCAGCCCCAGCATTTT. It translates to CATSGGRVGDQPQHF.

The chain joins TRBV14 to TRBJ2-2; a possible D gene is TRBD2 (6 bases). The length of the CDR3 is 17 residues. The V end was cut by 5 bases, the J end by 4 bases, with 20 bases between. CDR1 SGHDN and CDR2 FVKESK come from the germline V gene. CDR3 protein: CASSDFVLGRFTGELFF. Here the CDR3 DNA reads TGTGCCAGCAGCGACTTCGTCCTCGGGAGATTCACCGGGGAGCTGTTTTTT.

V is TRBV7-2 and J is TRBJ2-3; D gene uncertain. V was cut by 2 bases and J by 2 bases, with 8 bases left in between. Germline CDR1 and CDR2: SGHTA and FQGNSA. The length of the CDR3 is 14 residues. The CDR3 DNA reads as TGTGCCAGCAGCTTACCCCAGGTCACAGATACGCAGTATTTT. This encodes CASSLPQVTDTQYF.

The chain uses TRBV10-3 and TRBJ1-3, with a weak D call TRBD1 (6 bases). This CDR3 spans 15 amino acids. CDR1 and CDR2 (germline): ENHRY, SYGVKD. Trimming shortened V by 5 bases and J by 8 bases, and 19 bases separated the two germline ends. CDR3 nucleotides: TGTGCCATCAGTCGTGGACAGTCACATGGGGACACCATATATTTT. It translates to CAISRGQSHGDTIYF.

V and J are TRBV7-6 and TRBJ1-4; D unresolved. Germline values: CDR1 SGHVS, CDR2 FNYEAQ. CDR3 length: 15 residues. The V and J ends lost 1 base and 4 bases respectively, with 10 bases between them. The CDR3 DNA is TGTGCCAGCAGCTTAGAACCGGGATTTAATGAAAAACTGTTTTTT. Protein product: CASSLEPGFNEKLFF.

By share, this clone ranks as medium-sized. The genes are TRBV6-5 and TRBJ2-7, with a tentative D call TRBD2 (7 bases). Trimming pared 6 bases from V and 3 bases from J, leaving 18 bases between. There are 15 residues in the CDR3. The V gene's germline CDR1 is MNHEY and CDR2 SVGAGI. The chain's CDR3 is CASRGVDGGHYEQYF. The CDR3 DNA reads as TGTGCCAGCAGAGGGGTAGACGGGGGGCACTACGAGCAGTACTTC.

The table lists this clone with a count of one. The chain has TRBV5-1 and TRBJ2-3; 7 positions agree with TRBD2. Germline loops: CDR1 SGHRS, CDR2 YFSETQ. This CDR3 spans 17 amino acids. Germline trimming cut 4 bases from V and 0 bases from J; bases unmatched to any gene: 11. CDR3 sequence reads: CASSRQGGRGSTDTQYF. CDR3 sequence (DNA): TGCGCCAGCAGCCGCCAGGGCGGGAGAGGGAGCACAGATACGCAGTATTTT.

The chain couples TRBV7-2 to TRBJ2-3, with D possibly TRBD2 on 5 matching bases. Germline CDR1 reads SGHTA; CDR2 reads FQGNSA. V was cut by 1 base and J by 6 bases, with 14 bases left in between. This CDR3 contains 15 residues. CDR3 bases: TGTGCCAGCAGCTTAGTGGGCGCACAGCGGGATACGCAGTATTTT. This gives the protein CASSLVGAQRDTQYF. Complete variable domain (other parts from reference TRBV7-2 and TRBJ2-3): GAGVSQSPSNKVTEKGKDVELRCDPISGHTALYWYRQSLGQGLEFLIYFQGNSAPDKSGLPSDRFSAERTGGSVSTLTIQRTQQEDSAVYLCASSLVGAQRDTQYFGPGTRLTVL.

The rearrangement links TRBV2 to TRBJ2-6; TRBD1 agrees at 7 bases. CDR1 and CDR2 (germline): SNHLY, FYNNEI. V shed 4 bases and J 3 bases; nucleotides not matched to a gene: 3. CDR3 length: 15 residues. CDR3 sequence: CASSGGGYGANVLTF. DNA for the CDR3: TGTGCCAGCAGTGGAGGGGGCTATGGGGCCAACGTCCTGACTTTC.

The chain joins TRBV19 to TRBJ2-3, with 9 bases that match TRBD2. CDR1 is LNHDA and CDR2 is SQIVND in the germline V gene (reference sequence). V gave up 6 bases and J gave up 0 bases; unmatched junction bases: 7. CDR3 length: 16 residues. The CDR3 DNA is TGTGCCAGTAGATTGACTAGCGGAGCTAGCACAGATACGCAGTATTTT. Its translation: CASRLTSGASTDTQYF. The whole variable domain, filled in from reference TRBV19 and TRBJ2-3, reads DGGITQSPKYLFRKEGQNVTLSCEQNLNHDAMYWYRQDPGQGLRLIYYSQIVNDFQKGDIAEGYSVSREKKESFPLTVTSAQKNPTAFYLCASRLTSGASTDTQYFGPGTRLTVL.

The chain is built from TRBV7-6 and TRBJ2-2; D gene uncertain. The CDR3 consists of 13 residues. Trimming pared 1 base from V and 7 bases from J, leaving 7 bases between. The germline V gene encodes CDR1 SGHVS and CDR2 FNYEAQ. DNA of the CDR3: TGTGCCAGCAGCTTAGTTTTTTACGGGGAGCTGTTTTTT. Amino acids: CASSLVFYGELFF.

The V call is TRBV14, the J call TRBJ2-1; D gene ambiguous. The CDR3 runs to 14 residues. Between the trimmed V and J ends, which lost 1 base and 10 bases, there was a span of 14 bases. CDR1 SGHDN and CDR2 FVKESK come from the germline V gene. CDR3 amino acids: CASSQGRQVSEQFF. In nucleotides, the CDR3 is TGTGCCAGCAGCCAAGGTAGGCAGGTCTCGGAGCAGTTCTTC.

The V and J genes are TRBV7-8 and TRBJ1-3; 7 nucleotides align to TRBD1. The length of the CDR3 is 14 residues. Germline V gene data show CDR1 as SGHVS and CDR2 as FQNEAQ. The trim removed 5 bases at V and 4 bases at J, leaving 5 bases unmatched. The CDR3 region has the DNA TGTGCCAGCAGCCGCGACAGGGTGGGAAACACCATATATTTT. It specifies CASSRDRVGNTIYF. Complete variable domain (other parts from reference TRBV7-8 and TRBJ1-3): GAGVSQSPRYKVAKRGQDVALRCDPISGHVSLFWYQQALGQGPEFLTYFQNEAQLDKSGLPSDRFFAERPEGSVSTLKIQRTQQEDSAVYLCASSRDRVGNTIYFGEGSWLTVV.

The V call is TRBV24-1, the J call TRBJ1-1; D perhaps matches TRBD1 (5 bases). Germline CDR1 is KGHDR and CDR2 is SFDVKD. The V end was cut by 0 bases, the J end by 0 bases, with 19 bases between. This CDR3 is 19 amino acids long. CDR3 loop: CATSDLKGRVTGLNTEAFF. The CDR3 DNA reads TGTGCCACCAGTGATTTGAAAGGGCGCGTAACAGGTTTGAACACTGAAGCTTTCTTT.

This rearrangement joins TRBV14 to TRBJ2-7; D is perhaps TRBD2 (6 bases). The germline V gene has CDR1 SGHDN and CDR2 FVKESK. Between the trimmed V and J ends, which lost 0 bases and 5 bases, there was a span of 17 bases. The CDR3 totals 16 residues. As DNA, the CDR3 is TGTGCCAGCAGCCAAGATCTCTCGGGGGTAGGGGACGAGCAGTACTTC. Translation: CASSQDLSGVGDEQYF.

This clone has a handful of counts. In DNA form, the CDR3 reads TGTGCCTGGAGGGAGTTAGCAGGCTACACCTTC. Amino acid sequence: CAWRELAGYTF. The chain is built from TRBV30 and TRBJ1-2; no clear D gene. The V and J ends lost 3 bases and 8 bases respectively, with 10 bases between them. In germline, CDR1 is GTSNPN, CDR2 SVGIG (reference sequence). There are 11 residues in the CDR3. Drawing the rest from reference TRBV30 and TRBJ1-2, the complete variable domain is SQTIHQWPATLVQPVGSPLSLECTVEGTSNPNLYWYRQAAGRGLQLLFYSVGIGQISSEVPQNLSASRPQDRQFILSSKKLLLSDSGFYLCAWRELAGYTFGSGTRLTVV.

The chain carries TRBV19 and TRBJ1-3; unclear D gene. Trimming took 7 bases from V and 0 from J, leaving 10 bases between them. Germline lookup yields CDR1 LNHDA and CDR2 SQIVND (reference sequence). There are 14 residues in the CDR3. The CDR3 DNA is TGTGCCAGTATACAACAGAGCTCTGGAAACACCATATATTTT. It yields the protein CASIQQSSGNTIYF.

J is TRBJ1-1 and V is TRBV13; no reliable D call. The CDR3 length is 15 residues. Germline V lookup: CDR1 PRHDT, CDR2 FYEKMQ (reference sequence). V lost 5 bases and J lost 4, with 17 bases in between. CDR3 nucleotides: TGTGCCAGCAGCCCGGGAGGCCGTGCGGCCACTGAAGCTTTCTTT. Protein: CASSPGGRAATEAFF.

Here the CDR3 reads CASSPRQGLDYGYTF. CDR3 DNA: TGTGCCAGCTCACCAAGACAGGGGCTCGACTATGGCTACACCTTC. The J gene is TRBJ1-2, the V gene TRBV18, with 8 bases identical to TRBD1. The CDR3 runs 15 residues. The trim removed 2 bases at V and 3 bases at J, leaving 5 bases unmatched. CDR1 KGHSH and CDR2 LQKENI come from the germline V gene.

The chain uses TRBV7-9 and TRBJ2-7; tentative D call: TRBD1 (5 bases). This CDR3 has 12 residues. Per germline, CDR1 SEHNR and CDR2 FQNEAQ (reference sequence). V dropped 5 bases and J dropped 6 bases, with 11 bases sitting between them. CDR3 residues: CASSETGVEQYF. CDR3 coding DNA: TGTGCCAGCAGCGAAACAGGTGTCGAGCAGTACTTC.

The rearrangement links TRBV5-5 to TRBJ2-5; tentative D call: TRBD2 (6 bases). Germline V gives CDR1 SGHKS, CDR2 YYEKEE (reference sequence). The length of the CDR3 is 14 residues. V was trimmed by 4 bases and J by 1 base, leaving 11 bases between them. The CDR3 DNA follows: TGTGCCAGCAGCGAGTGGGGGGTCCAAGAGACCCAGTACTTC. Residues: CASSEWGVQETQYF.

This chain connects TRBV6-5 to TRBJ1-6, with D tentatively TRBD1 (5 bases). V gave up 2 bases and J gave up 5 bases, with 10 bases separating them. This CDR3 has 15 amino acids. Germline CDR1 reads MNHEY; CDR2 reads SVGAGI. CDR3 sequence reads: CASSYTETDNSPLHF. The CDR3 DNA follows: TGTGCCAGCAGTTACACTGAGACAGATAATTCACCCCTCCACTTT.